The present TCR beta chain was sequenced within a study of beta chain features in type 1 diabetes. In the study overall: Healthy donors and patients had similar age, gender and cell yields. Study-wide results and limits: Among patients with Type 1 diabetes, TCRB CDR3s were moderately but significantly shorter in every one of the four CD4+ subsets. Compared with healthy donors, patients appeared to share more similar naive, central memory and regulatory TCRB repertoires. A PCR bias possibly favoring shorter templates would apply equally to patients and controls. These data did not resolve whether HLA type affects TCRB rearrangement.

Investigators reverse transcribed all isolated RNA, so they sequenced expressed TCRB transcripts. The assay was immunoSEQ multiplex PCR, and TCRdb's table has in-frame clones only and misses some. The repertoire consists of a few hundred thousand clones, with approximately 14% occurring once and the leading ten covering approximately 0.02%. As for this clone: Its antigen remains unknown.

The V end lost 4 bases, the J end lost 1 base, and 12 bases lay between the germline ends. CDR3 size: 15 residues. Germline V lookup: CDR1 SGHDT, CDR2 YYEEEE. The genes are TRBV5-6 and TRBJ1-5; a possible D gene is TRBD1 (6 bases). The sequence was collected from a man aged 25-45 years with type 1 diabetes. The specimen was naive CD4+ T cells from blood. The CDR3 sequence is CASSVYRDSNQPQHF. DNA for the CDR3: TGTGCCAGCAGCGTGTACAGGGACAGCAATCAGCCCCAGCATTTT. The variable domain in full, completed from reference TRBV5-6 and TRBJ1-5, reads DAGVTQSPTHLIKTRGQQVTLRCSPKSGHDTVSWYQQALGQGPQFIFQYYEEEERQRGNFPDRFSGHQFPNYSSELNVNALLLGDSALYLCASSVYRDSNQPQHFGDGTRLSIL.